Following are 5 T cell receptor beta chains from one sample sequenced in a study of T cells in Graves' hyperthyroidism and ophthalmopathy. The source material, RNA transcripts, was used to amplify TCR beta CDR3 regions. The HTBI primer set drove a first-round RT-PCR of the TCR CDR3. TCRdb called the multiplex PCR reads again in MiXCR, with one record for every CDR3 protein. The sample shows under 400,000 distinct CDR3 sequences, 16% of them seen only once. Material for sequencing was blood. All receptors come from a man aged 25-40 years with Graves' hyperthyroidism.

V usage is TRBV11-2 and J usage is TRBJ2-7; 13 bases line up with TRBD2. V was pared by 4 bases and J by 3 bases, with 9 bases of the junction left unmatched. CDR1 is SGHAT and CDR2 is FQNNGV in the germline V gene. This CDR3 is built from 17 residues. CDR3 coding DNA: TGTGCCAGCAGCTCCCTCCCCACTAGCGGGAGGGTCTACGAGCAGTACTTC. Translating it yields CASSSLPTSGRVYEQYF.

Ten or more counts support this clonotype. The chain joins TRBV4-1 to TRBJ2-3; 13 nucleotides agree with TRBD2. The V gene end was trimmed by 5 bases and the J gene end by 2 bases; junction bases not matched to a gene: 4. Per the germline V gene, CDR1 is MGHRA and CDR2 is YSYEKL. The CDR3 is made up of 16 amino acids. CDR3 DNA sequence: TGCGCCAGCAGCAGTGGGACTAGCGGGAACACAGATACGCAGTATTTT. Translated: CASSSGTSGNTDTQYF.

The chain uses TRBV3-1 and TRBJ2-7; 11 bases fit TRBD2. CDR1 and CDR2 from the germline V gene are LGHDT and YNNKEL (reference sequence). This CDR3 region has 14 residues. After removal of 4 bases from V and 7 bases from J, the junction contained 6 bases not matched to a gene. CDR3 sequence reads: CASSLLAGVEEQYF. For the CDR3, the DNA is TGTGCCAGCAGCCTACTAGCGGGAGTTGAAGAGCAGTACTTC.

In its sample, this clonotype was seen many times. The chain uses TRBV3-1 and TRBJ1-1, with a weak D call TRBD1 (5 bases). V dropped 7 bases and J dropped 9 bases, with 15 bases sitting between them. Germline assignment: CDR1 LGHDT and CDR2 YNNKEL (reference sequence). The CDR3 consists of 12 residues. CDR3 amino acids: CASTMGERKAFF. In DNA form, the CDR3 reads TGTGCCAGCACCATGGGGGAGAGGAAAGCTTTCTTT. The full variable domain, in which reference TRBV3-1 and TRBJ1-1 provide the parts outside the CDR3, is DTAVSQTPKYLVTQMGNDKSIKCEQNLGHDTMYWYKQDSKKFLKIMFSYNNKELIINETVPNRFSPKSPDKAHLNLHINSLELGDSAVYFCASTMGERKAFFGQGTRLTVV.

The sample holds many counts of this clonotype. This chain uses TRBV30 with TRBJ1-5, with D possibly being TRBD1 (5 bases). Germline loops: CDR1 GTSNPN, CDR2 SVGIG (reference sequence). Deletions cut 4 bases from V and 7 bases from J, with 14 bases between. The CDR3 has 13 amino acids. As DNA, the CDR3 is TGTGCCTGGAACCAGGGTCCGGGACAGCCCCAGCATTTT. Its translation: CAWNQGPGQPQHF.